Shown below are 8 T cell receptor beta chains from a single sample sequenced in a study of T-cell reconstitution after alpha-beta-depleted transplantation in children. Preparation of the TCRbeta library used unique molecular identifiers. TCRdb recomputed calls from the PCR reads with MiXCR, one row per CDR3 protein. Found here are around 500,000 distinct CDR3 sequences, 23% of them singletons; the top ten hold approximately 14%. The sample here was PBMCs, mostly from graft donor cells, taken 360 days after TCRalphabeta/CD19-depleted stem cell transplant. Receptors originate from a boy in the first two years of life who had a stem cell transplant for acute myeloid leukemia, so the T cells may come from the graft donor.

The sample holds many counts of this clonotype. The chain uses TRBV20-1 and TRBJ2-7; D perhaps matches TRBD2 (5 bases). The CDR3 is 12 amino acids. Trimming removed 3 bases at V and 2 bases at J, with 8 bases between. Germline values: CDR1 DFQATT, CDR2 SNEGSKA (reference sequence). CDR3 in DNA: TGCAGTGCTAGCGGGGAAACCTACGAGCAGTACTTC. It encodes CSASGETYEQYF.

This clonotype has just a few counts. The chain uses TRBV28 and TRBJ1-6, with 11 nucleotides matching TRBD1. The CDR3 length is 17 residues. J was trimmed by 0 bases and V by 5 bases; bases with no gene match: 3. The germline gives CDR1 MDHEN, CDR2 SYDVKM. The CDR3: CASSAGTGGSYNSPLHF. CDR3 DNA sequence: TGTGCCAGCAGTGCCGGGACAGGGGGCTCCTATAATTCACCCCTCCACTTT.

This clonotype was counted ten times or more. The chain couples TRBV24-1 to TRBJ1-2; 9 nucleotides align to TRBD1. J lost 10 bases, V lost 7 bases, and 9 bases had no gene match. The CDR3 spans 13 residues. Per germline, CDR1 KGHDR and CDR2 SFDVKD. The CDR3 DNA reads as TGTGCCACCAGGGCGACAGGGGGAATCGACTACACCTTC. Amino acid sequence: CATRATGGIDYTF.

This clonotype has more than one count but fewer than ten. This sequence joins TRBV20-1 and TRBJ2-6; D unclear. Germline assignment: CDR1 DFQATT and CDR2 SNEGSKA (reference sequence). The CDR3 contains 15 residues. The V end lost 0 bases, the J end lost 0 bases, and 6 bases lay between the germline ends. CDR3: CSARDSLSGANVLTF. CDR3 DNA sequence: TGCAGTGCTAGAGATAGCCTCTCTGGGGCCAACGTCCTGACTTTC.

This clonotype was observed many times. CDR3 sequence (DNA): TGCAGTGCCATAAGGGTGTGGGGGCTCTACGAGCAGTACTTC. Amino acid sequence: CSAIRVWGLYEQYF. The chain uses TRBV20-1 and TRBJ2-7, with D perhaps matching TRBD1 (6 bases). The CDR3 totals 14 residues. The V gene's germline CDR1 is DFQATT and CDR2 SNEGSKA (reference sequence). The V end lost 6 bases, the J end lost 3 bases, and 18 bases lay between the germline ends.

Ten or more counts support this clonotype. The chain links TRBV5-5 to TRBJ2-7; D ambiguous. The V gene's germline CDR1 is SGHKS and CDR2 YYEKEE (reference sequence). The CDR3 spans 13 residues. V was trimmed by 4 bases and J by 0 bases, leaving 8 bases between them. The chain's CDR3 is CASSPTDSYEQYV. In DNA, the CDR3 is TGTGCCAGCAGCCCGACGGACTCCTACGAGCAGTACGTC.

The rearrangement uses TRBV5-1 and TRBJ2-3; D possibly uses TRBD1 or TRBD2 (5 bases each). Germline V gene lookup returns CDR1 SGHRS and CDR2 YFSETQ. Trimming shortened V by 1 base and J by 2 bases, and 11 bases separated the two germline ends. The CDR3 extends over 15 amino acids. This chain's CDR3 is CASSLPMGDTDTQYF. Here the CDR3 DNA reads TGCGCCAGCAGCTTGCCAATGGGGGACACAGATACGCAGTATTTT.

V usage is TRBV12-3 or TRBV12-4 and J usage is TRBJ2-5; perhaps D is TRBD1 or TRBD2 (6 bases each). The CDR3 extends over 14 amino acids. Trimming removed 5 bases at V and 5 bases at J, with 15 bases between. The CDR3 nucleotides read TGTGCCAGCAGTGTGGGGGCGGGGTGGGAGACCCAGTACTTC. It translates to CASSVGAGWETQYF.